This record looks at one T cell receptor beta chain sequence and its context. The antigen is undetermined. The V end was cut by 6 bases, the J end by 0 bases, with 11 bases between. CDR3 length: 15 residues. In germline, CDR1 is SNHLY, CDR2 FYNNEI. The entry originates in a study of T cell responses to AZD1222 COVID-19 vaccine. General study findings and limits: Clonal diversity may have been underestimated in mostly white British donors. Only a handful of AZD1222 recipients tested seropositive at baseline. Among vaccine-associated CD4 TCRs, coverage spanned spike, with dominance at 160-218 and 743-854. Unmutated regions of variants are reportedly targeted by nearly half of spike-specific TCRs.

TCRdb's copy holds only in-frame clones and misses some; the assay was immunoSEQ multiplex PCR. The sample holds about 110,000 clones, around 81% seen once. The sequence was collected from an adult in good health. The J gene is TRBJ1-4, the V gene TRBV2; D unclear. Sequencing was performed on peripheral blood, taken on day 0 of AZD1222 vaccination. As DNA, the CDR3 is TGTGCCAGCAGCCCCTGGGGTACAACTAATGAAAAACTGTTTTTT. Protein sequence: CASSPWGTTNEKLFF.